These 24 T cell receptor beta chains share one sample of origin, sequenced in a study of CD8+ T cells in alopecia areata. The treatment here: oral pan-JAK inhibitor, 5-10 mg twice daily. Sequencing templates came from extracted RNA that was reverse transcribed into cDNA. Some clones are missing from TCRdb's copy, which holds only in-frame ones; the method was immunoSEQ multiplex PCR. Of about 200,000 clones in the sample, under 80% were seen once. Sequencing was performed on CD4+ T cells sorted from blood, taken between weeks 49 and 50, from a patient treated with tofacitinib. The receptors were sampled from a human donor with alopecia areata.

The gene calls are TRBV11-2 and TRBJ1-1; D is perhaps TRBD1 (5 bases). Germline V gene sequence: CDR1 SGHAT, CDR2 FQNNGV. V was cut by 3 bases and J by 7 bases, with 12 bases left in between. CDR3 length equals 13 residues. The CDR3 DNA follows: TGTGCCAGCAGCTTCACCGGGGCGGATGAAGCTTTCTTT. Its translation is CASSFTGADEAFF.

This clone was counted between two and nine times. The gene calls are TRBV12-5 and TRBJ2-7, with TRBD1 identical over 7 bases. V was clipped by 2 bases and J by 3 bases; unmatched bases: 19. Germline V gene data show CDR1 as LGHNT and CDR2 as FRNRAP. The CDR3 is 19 amino acids. CDR3 sequence reads: CASGLTIGQELLSNYEQYF. The CDR3 nucleotides read TGTGCTAGTGGTTTGACGATCGGACAGGAGCTCCTTTCAAACTACGAGCAGTACTTC.

V gene TRBV30 combines with J gene TRBJ2-7, with D maybe TRBD1 (6 bases). Germline CDR1 and CDR2: GTSNPN and SVGIG (reference sequence). Between the trimmed V and J ends, which lost 0 bases and 1 base, there was a span of 10 bases. The CDR3 sequence is 14 residues long. CDR3 sequence reads: CAWSVTGRSYEQYF. CDR3 nucleotides: TGTGCCTGGAGTGTAACAGGGCGATCCTACGAGCAGTACTTC.

V and J are TRBV6-5 and TRBJ2-7; possible D gene TRBD1, 5 bases. The V end lost 5 bases, the J end lost 3 bases, and 11 bases lay between the germline ends. Germline-derived CDR1 and CDR2 are MNHEY and SVGAGI. This CDR3 is 13 amino acids long. CDR3 DNA sequence: TGTGCCAGCAGTGCAGCAGGGATCTACGAGCAGTACTTC. This sequence encodes CASSAAGIYEQYF.

J is TRBJ1-6 and V is TRBV25-1; D not resolved. The CDR3 covers 14 residues. V lost 2 bases to trimming and J lost 7 bases, with 9 bases between them. The germline CDR1 and CDR2 sequences are MGHDK and SYGVNS. DNA for the CDR3: TGTGCCAGCAGTGAAGTTGAAGGGAATTCACCCCTCCACTTT. Translating gives CASSEVEGNSPLHF. Full variable domain (outside the CDR3, taken from reference TRBV25-1 and TRBJ1-6): EADIYQTPRYLVIGTGKKITLECSQTMGHDKMYWYQQDPGMELHLIHYSYGVNSTEKGDLSSESTVSRIRTEHFPLTLESARPSHTSQYLCASSEVEGNSPLHFGNGTRLTVT.

This clone was counted a few times. The chain recombines TRBV10-1 with TRBJ2-1, with 10 bases identical to TRBD2. CDR3 length equals 20 residues. Germline V gene data show CDR1 as WNHNN and CDR2 as SYGVQD (reference sequence). V gave up 0 bases and J gave up 0 bases; unmatched junction bases: 11. The CDR3 sequence: CASSESRRLAGASSYNEQFF. The CDR3 DNA reads TGCGCCAGCAGTGAGTCGAGGAGACTAGCGGGCGCGAGCTCCTACAATGAGCAGTTCTTC.

The rearrangement links TRBV18 to TRBJ2-6, with D possibly being TRBD1 (6 bases). The CDR3 runs 17 residues. Looked up from germline, CDR1 is KGHSH and CDR2 is LQKENI. With 4 bases removed from V and 0 bases from J, the gap between germline ends came to 13 bases. The CDR3: CASSLRRGSSGANVLTF. The DNA for the CDR3 is TGTGCCAGCTCACTTCGCAGGGGTAGCTCTGGGGCCAACGTCCTGACTTTC.

The chain joins TRBV15 to TRBJ2-2, with D possibly matching TRBD2 (6 bases). The germline V gene encodes CDR1 LNHNV and CDR2 YYDKDF (reference sequence). This CDR3 spans 14 amino acids. The ends were cut back, 0 bases at V and 7 bases at J, with 9 bases in the middle. The CDR3 protein is CATSRDREYGELFF. The CDR3 region has the DNA TGTGCCACCAGCAGAGATCGGGAGTACGGGGAGCTGTTTTTT.

This sequence joins TRBV29-1 and TRBJ2-2; D is perhaps TRBD2 (6 bases). Germline CDR1 SQVTM, CDR2 ANQGSEA. The CDR3 length is 13 residues. Trimming took off 7 bases at V and 0 bases at J, with 9 bases between the two ends. The CDR3 spells CSAGLPNTGELFF. For the CDR3, the DNA is TGCAGCGCGGGACTTCCGAACACCGGGGAGCTGTTTTTT.

The V gene is TRBV5-1, the J gene TRBJ1-3, with D possibly TRBD1 on 5 matching bases. The ends were cut back, 4 bases at V and 4 bases at J, with 15 bases in the middle. Germline CDR1 is SGHRS and CDR2 is YFSETQ. This CDR3 contains 15 residues. The CDR3 reads CASSPSLAGGNTIYF. The DNA of the CDR3 is TGCGCCAGCAGCCCCTCGTTAGCAGGGGGAAACACCATATATTTT.

The rearrangement uses TRBV29-1 and TRBJ2-2; D may be TRBD1 or TRBD2 (5 bases each). CDR1 is SQVTM, CDR2 ANQGSEA, per germline. V lost 6 bases and J lost 0, with 14 bases in between. The CDR3 totals 15 residues. The CDR3 sequence: CSVLPGTANTGELFF. The DNA of the CDR3 is TGCAGCGTACTCCCCGGGACGGCGAACACCGGGGAGCTGTTTTTT.

This clone was picked up one time. This chain connects TRBV5-1 to TRBJ1-1, with a possible D match to TRBD1 (5 bases). The ends were cut back, 0 bases at V and 10 bases at J, with 16 bases in the middle. The CDR3 has 14 amino acids. CDR1 is SGHRS and CDR2 is YFSETQ in the germline V gene. DNA for the CDR3: TGCGCCAGCAGCTTGGCTGATGGAGTCGACAGAGCTTTCTTT. This codes for CASSLADGVDRAFF.

This clone came up a few times. The chain joins TRBV6-6 to TRBJ2-3, with a possible D match to TRBD1 (5 bases). Trimming pared 10 bases from V and 1 base from J, leaving 9 bases between. This CDR3 is built from 12 residues. Germline CDR1 reads MNHNY; CDR2 reads SVGAGI (reference sequence). CDR3 sequence reads: CATSRGTDTQYF. The CDR3 region has the DNA TGTGCCACCTCCAGGGGCACAGATACGCAGTATTTT.

This chain joins TRBV29-1 and TRBJ1-1; D is perhaps TRBD1 (6 bases). CDR1 and CDR2 from the germline V gene are SQVTM and ANQGSEA. CDR3 length: 12 residues. V lost 6 bases and J 4 bases, leaving 12 bases between the germline ends. The DNA for the CDR3 is TGCAGCGTACTGGACAGCCCCACTGAAGCTTTCTTT. It translates to CSVLDSPTEAFF.

The chain links TRBV30 to TRBJ2-7, with D possibly matching TRBD1 (5 bases). V was cut by 0 bases and J by 7 bases, with 7 bases left in between. This CDR3 contains 11 residues. The germline V gene has CDR1 GTSNPN and CDR2 SVGIG (reference sequence). The DNA for the CDR3 is TGTGCCTGGAGTGTACAGGCGGAGCAGTACTTC. It specifies CAWSVQAEQYF.

The chain uses TRBV7-2 and TRBJ1-5; D uncertain. The CDR3 runs 12 residues. Trimming removed 4 bases at V and 5 bases at J, with 6 bases between. From germline, CDR1 is SGHTA and CDR2 FQGNSA. CDR3 bases: TGTGCCAGCAGCTCGGGTGATCAGCCCCAGCATTTT. It is translated as CASSSGDQPQHF.

This clone was picked up a small number of times. This chain joins TRBV29-1 and TRBJ1-2; 12 bases align to TRBD1. This CDR3 is 16 amino acids long. The germline V gene encodes CDR1 SQVTM and CDR2 ANQGSEA. With V trimmed by 6 bases and J by 5 bases, 13 bases remained unmatched. This CDR3 reads CSVYSRTGQGAYGYTF. Written as DNA, the CDR3 is TGCAGCGTCTACTCCCGGACGGGACAGGGGGCGTATGGCTACACCTTC.

This clone was detected only once. The chain's CDR3 is CASSLGGGIMNTEAFF. DNA for the CDR3: TGTGCCAGCAGCTTAGGCGGCGGTATCATGAACACTGAAGCTTTCTTT. The chain has TRBV13 and TRBJ1-1; D is unresolved. Trimming shortened V by 0 bases and J by 0 bases, and 11 bases separated the two germline ends. CDR1 PRHDT and CDR2 FYEKMQ come from the germline V gene (reference sequence). CDR3 length equals 16 residues.

This clone was found a few times. The chain couples TRBV4-1 to TRBJ1-1; D is ambiguous. V shed 1 base and J shed 1 base, with 19 bases lying between them. This CDR3 has 18 amino acids. The germline CDR1 and CDR2 sequences are MGHRA and YSYEKL. The CDR3 sequence: CASSQANLVAVGNTEAFF. The CDR3 coding sequence is TGCGCCAGCAGCCAAGCCAACCTCGTCGCGGTGGGGAACACTGAAGCTTTCTTT.

The J gene is TRBJ2-1, the V gene TRBV7-2, with D uncertain. Trimming cost V 9 bases and J 6 bases, with 9 bases left between them. Germline CDR1 is SGHTA and CDR2 is FQGNSA. This CDR3 is built from 11 residues. CDR3 amino acids: CASASVNEQFF. The CDR3, as DNA: TGTGCCAGTGCCTCGGTCAATGAGCAGTTCTTC.

The CDR3 reads CASSASAQINIQYF. The CDR3 DNA reads TGTGCCAGCTCGGCCTCAGCCCAAATAAACATTCAGTACTTC. The rearrangement joins TRBV2 to TRBJ2-4; D gene ambiguous. The CDR3 loop spans 14 amino acids. CDR1 is SNHLY, CDR2 FYNNEI, per germline. Trimming stripped 8 bases from V and 6 bases from J, with 17 bases between.

This clone turned up a few times. This chain connects TRBV5-1 to TRBJ2-3; D not resolved. Germline-derived CDR1 and CDR2 are SGHRS and YFSETQ. The CDR3 spans 14 residues. V was pared by 1 base and J by 6 bases, with 12 bases between. The CDR3 DNA sequence: TGCGCCAGCAGCTTGCCGACGGTAGGGGATACGCAGTATTTT. Translated: CASSLPTVGDTQYF.

This clone was seen more than once but under ten times. The same CDR3 arises from other DNA sequences in this sample as well. The chain uses TRBV11-2 and TRBJ2-1; D remains ambiguous. Germline assignment: CDR1 SGHAT and CDR2 FQNNGV. Trimming pared 3 bases from V and 3 bases from J, leaving 0 bases between. CDR3 length: 11 residues. This CDR3 reads CASSFYNEQFF. The CDR3 nucleotides are TGTGCCAGCAGCTTCTACAATGAGCAGTTCTTC. Drawing the rest from reference TRBV11-2 and TRBJ2-1, the complete variable domain is EAGVAQSPRYKIIEKRQSVAFWCNPISGHATLYWYQQILGQGPKLLIQFQNNGVVDDSQLPKDRFSAERLKGVDSTLKIQPAKLEDSAVYLCASSFYNEQFFGPGTRLTVL.

The rearrangement uses TRBV30 and TRBJ2-1; 10 positions match TRBD2. Germline V gene data show CDR1 as GTSNPN and CDR2 as SVGIG (reference sequence). This CDR3 region has 13 residues. Trimming at V came to 8 bases and at J to 0 bases, leaving 1 base not matched to a gene. The CDR3: CAASGGSYNEQFF. Here the CDR3 DNA reads TGTGCCGCTAGCGGGGGCTCCTACAATGAGCAGTTCTTC.